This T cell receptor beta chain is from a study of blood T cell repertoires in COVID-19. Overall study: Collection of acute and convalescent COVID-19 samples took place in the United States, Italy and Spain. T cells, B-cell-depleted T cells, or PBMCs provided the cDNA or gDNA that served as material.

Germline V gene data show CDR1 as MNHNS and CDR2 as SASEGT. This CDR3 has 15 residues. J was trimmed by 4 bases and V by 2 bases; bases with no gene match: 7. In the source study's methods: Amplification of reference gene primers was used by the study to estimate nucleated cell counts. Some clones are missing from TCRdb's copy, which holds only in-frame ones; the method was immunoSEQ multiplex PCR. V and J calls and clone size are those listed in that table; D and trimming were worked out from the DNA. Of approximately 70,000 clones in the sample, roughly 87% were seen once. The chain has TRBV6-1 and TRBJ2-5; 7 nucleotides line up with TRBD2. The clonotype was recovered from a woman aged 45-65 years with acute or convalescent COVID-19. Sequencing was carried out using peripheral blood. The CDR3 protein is CASSELGGGPETQYF. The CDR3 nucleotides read TGTGCCAGCAGTGAACTCGGGGGAGGGCCAGAGACCCAGTACTTC.